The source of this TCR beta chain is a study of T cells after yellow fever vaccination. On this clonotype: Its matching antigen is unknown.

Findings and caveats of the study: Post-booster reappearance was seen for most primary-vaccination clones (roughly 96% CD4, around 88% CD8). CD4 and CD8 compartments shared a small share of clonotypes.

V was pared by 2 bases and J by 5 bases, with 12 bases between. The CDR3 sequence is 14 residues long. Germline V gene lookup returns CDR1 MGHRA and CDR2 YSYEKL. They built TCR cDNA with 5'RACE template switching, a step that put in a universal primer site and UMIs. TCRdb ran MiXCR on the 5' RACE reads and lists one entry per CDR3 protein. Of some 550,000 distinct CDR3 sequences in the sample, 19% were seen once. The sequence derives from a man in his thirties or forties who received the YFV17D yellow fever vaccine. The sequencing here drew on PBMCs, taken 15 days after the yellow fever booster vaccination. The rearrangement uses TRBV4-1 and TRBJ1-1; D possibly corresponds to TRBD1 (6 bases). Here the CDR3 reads CASSQPDRRTEAFF. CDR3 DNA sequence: TGCGCCAGCAGCCAACCCGACAGGCGGACTGAAGCTTTCTTT.